This paragraph covers one T cell receptor beta chain sequence. This clonotype was detected a few times. This receptor's antigen is unknown. No base-level quality is on record; no much larger clone is a single base apart. The data originate from a study of T cell repertoires in cytomegalovirus infection (dated by TCRdb to between 2019 and 2020). Regarding the research as a whole: Donor HLA type was relevant to the analysis, because carriage of CMV infection together with the matching HLA type was indicated by public TCR beta signatures.

The reads were generated on an Illumina HiSeq 1500. Using fastp trimming at Q25 and MiXCR clonotype assembly, TCRdb reanalyzed the public sequencing data and kept in-frame beta chains. Under each unique CDR3 protein, matching rows form one entry showing the most common genes and DNA. Within this sample are under 350,000 distinct CDR3 sequences, with about 9.2% of them counted one time only. In total, the top ten clones hold 2% to 3% of the sample. The study at large found these results: Carriers of CMV infection plus the relevant HLA type were discriminated by the cumulative frequency of public TCR beta family members in the study cohort and in an independent roughly 340-donor cohort. In the ex vivo response, HLA-C-restricted CMV-specific TCR beta clonotypes were dominant, and in two of eight donors the single most frequent clonotype came from this HLA-C-restricted group.

As encoded in the germline V gene (reference sequence), CDR1 is LGHDT while CDR2 is YNNKEL. V is cut back by 4 bases and J by 0 bases, with 5 bases in the junction unmatched. From the cysteine through the phenylalanine, the CDR3 covers 15 amino acids. The entry retains the CDR3 DNA only, 45 bases that are in frame from base 1. Recombination linked TRBV3-1 to TRBJ2-7; 8 bases in between match TRBD1. Material for sequencing was PBMCs. This clonotype was obtained from a human donor in good health (CMV status not recorded). Some clones in this sample may be carry-over from other donors' samples. The nucleotide sequence reads TGTGCCAGCAGCCGGGGACAGGTATTCTCCTACGAGCAGTACTTC. It specifies CASSRGQVFSYEQYF.